Shown below are 19 T cell receptor beta chains from a single sample sequenced in a study of cytomegalovirus exposure and HLA in healthy donors. Both 60 Vbeta primers and 13 Jbeta primers went into the PCR. The data were produced by immunoSEQ multiplex PCR, yet TCRdb's version contains in-frame clones alone and is incomplete. This sample yields tens of thousands of clones, of which 80% are seen a single time; approximately 7.7% belongs to the top ten. Sequencing input: PBMCs. The source of these receptors is a man younger than 40 in good health and CMV-seropositive.

CDR3 region: CASSLDLKGVKKGSPLHF. The CDR3 bases are TGTGCCAGCAGCTTAGATCTAAAGGGGGTCAAAAAGGGTTCACCCCTCCACTTT. This chain connects TRBV11-3 to TRBJ1-6; maybe TRBD1 (6 bases). The CDR3 spans 18 residues. The germline gives CDR1 SGHNT, CDR2 YENEEA. V lost 0 bases and J lost 9, with 21 bases in between.

The J gene is TRBJ1-5, the V gene TRBV29-1; the D gene is possibly TRBD1 (5 bases). The germline V gene has CDR1 SQVTM and CDR2 ANQGSEA. V shed 4 bases and J shed 0 bases, with 13 bases lying between them. This CDR3 spans 15 amino acids. Written as DNA, the CDR3 is TGCAGCGTTGGGCAGGGCTTGGATAGCAATCAGCCCCAGCATTTT. The encoded protein is CSVGQGLDSNQPQHF.

The chain has TRBV14 and TRBJ2-5; 7 nucleotides match TRBD1. The junction had 7 bases not matched to a gene; V was cut back by 4 bases and J by 5 bases. The CDR3 is 14 residues long. CDR1 and CDR2 (germline): SGHDN, FVKESK. Written as DNA, the CDR3 is TGTGCCAGCAGCCCCCGACAGGGTATGGAGACCCAGTACTTC. It yields the protein CASSPRQGMETQYF.

This clone showed up just once. This CDR3 is CASSWGTSGAGNEQFF. The CDR3 region has the DNA TGTGCCAGCAGCTGGGGGACTAGCGGGGCGGGCAATGAGCAGTTCTTC. The rearrangement uses TRBV5-6 and TRBJ2-1; the match to TRBD2 covers 13 bases. Germline V lookup: CDR1 SGHDT, CDR2 YYEEEE. V dropped 3 bases and J dropped 6; count of bases not matched to a gene: 6. The CDR3 loop spans 16 amino acids.

This chain links TRBV29-1 with TRBJ2-6, with D perhaps matching TRBD2 (5 bases). The germline CDR1 and CDR2 sequences are SQVTM and ANQGSEA. V lost 3 bases to trimming and J lost 7 bases, with 7 bases between them. CDR3 length equals 12 residues. CDR3 residues: CSVDSGANVLTF. The CDR3 coding sequence is TGCAGCGTTGACTCGGGAGCCAACGTCCTGACTTTC.

Details on this clone: Other DNA variants within this sample encode the same CDR3. The V and J genes are TRBV5-6 and TRBJ2-7; 8 bases agree with TRBD1. The CDR3 runs to 14 residues. Trimming took 0 bases from V and 7 from J; bases not matched to a gene: 6. CDR1 and CDR2 from the germline V gene are SGHDT and YYEEEE. The CDR3 region is CASSLGTGSGEQYF. CDR3 DNA: TGTGCCAGCAGCTTGGGGACAGGGTCGGGAGAGCAGTACTTC.

This sequence joins TRBV7-3 and TRBJ2-1; TRBD1 matches at 8 bases. The CDR3 has 15 amino acids. Germline lookup yields CDR1 SGHTA and CDR2 FQGTGA. With V trimmed by 2 bases and J by 7 bases, 7 bases remained unmatched. The CDR3 loop is CASSLVQGAGNEQFF. The CDR3 DNA reads TGTGCCAGCAGCTTAGTTCAGGGGGCTGGGAATGAGCAGTTCTTC.

V is TRBV20-1 and J is TRBJ2-7; D is ambiguous. The CDR3 runs 11 residues. V was shortened by 7 bases and J by 4 bases, with 11 bases between the two germline ends. Germline CDR1 DFQATT, CDR2 SNEGSKA (reference sequence). The chain's CDR3 is CSVVLTYEQYF. CDR3 in DNA: TGCAGTGTAGTGCTAACGTACGAGCAGTACTTC.

This chain connects TRBV2 to TRBJ1-5, with no clear D. Germline-derived CDR1 and CDR2 are SNHLY and FYNNEI. The germline V and J ends were trimmed by 6 bases and 0 bases, with 21 bases remaining between them. This CDR3 region has 18 residues. In DNA form, the CDR3 reads TGTGCCAGCAGAGGGAGGACGGATCGAAGCTATAGCAATCAGCCCCAGCATTTT. This translates into CASRGRTDRSYSNQPQHF.

V and J are TRBV5-1 and TRBJ2-1; 9 bases are shared with TRBD1. The ends lost 4 bases at V and 6 bases at J; junction bases unmatched: 8. Germline assignment: CDR1 SGHRS and CDR2 YFSETQ. The CDR3 length is 15 residues. CDR3 nucleotide sequence: TGCGCCAGCAGCGACGGGGACAGGGTCGGCAATGAGCAGTTCTTC. This translates into CASSDGDRVGNEQFF.

The chain couples TRBV6-5 to TRBJ2-5, with D tentatively TRBD1 (6 bases). With 5 bases removed from V and 2 bases from J, the gap between germline ends came to 9 bases. Germline V gives CDR1 MNHEY, CDR2 SVGAGI. This CDR3 comprises 13 residues. CDR3 region: CASSTGTQETQYF. The CDR3 DNA is TGTGCCAGCAGTACCGGGACACAAGAGACCCAGTACTTC.

The chain has TRBV11-2 and TRBJ2-1, with TRBD2 identical over 11 bases. Germline V gene sequence: CDR1 SGHAT, CDR2 FQNNGV. V lost 5 bases to trimming and J lost 7 bases; unmatched junction nucleotides: 10. This CDR3 contains 16 residues. The CDR3 here is CASSRYSGGAGNEQFF. The DNA of the CDR3 is TGTGCCAGCAGCCGGTATAGCGGGGGGGCCGGAAATGAGCAGTTCTTC.

V and J are TRBV7-8 and TRBJ2-3; 14 bases are a match to TRBD2. V lost 4 bases, J lost 3 bases, and 9 bases stayed unmatched. Per germline, CDR1 SGHVS and CDR2 FQNEAQ. This CDR3 has 18 residues. CDR3 sequence (DNA): TGTGCCAGCAGCTCGAATCCGGGACTAGCGGGGGTAACAGATACGCAGTATTTT. Protein sequence: CASSSNPGLAGVTDTQYF.

CDR3 nucleotide sequence: TGTGCCAGCAGCTTAGAGGGGGATTCCACTGAAGCTTTCTTT. Protein product: CASSLEGDSTEAFF. The rearrangement uses TRBV7-2 and TRBJ1-1; TRBD1 is a possible D gene (6 bases). The CDR3 is made up of 14 amino acids. CDR1 and CDR2 from the germline V gene are SGHTA and FQGNSA. Trimming pared 1 base from V and 4 bases from J, leaving 10 bases between.

The CDR3 is CASSLATGGTEAFF. Here the CDR3 DNA reads TGTGCCAGCAGCTTAGCTACGGGAGGCACTGAAGCTTTCTTT. The chain recombines TRBV7-6 with TRBJ1-1; D is undetermined. Germline loops: CDR1 SGHVS, CDR2 FNYEAQ. The CDR3 is made up of 14 amino acids. Trimming took 0 bases from V and 4 from J, leaving 9 bases between them. Filled out from reference TRBV7-6 and TRBJ1-1, the complete variable domain reads GAGVSQSPRYKVTKRGQDVALRCDPISGHVSLYWYRQALGQGPEFLTYFNYEAQQDKSGLPNDRFSAERPEGSISTLTIQRTEQRDSAMYRCASSLATGGTEAFFGQGTRLTVV.

The rearrangement links TRBV28 to TRBJ2-3; maybe TRBD2 (6 bases). The ends were cut back, 8 bases at V and 6 bases at J, with 24 bases in the middle. CDR1 is MDHEN, CDR2 SYDVKM, per germline. The CDR3 spans 16 residues. CDR3 sequence: CASCSWGGNLGDTQYF. The CDR3, as DNA: TGTGCCAGCTGTTCTTGGGGCGGGAATTTGGGGGATACGCAGTATTTT. Full variable domain (outside the CDR3, taken from reference TRBV28 and TRBJ2-3): DVKVTQSSRYLVKRTGEKVFLECVQDMDHENMFWYRQDPGLGLRLIYFSYDVKMKEKGDIPEGYSVSREKKERFSLILESASTNQTSMYLCASCSWGGNLGDTQYFGPGTRLTVL.

This chain uses TRBV12-2 with TRBJ1-6. TRBV12-2 is a pseudogene locus. The CDR3 has 15 amino acids. Here the CDR3 DNA reads TGTGCAAGTCGCTTAGCAACCGGGGGTAGTTCACCCCTCCACTTT. Translated: CASRLATGGSSPLHF.

This clone was seen a single time. The J gene is TRBJ2-7, the V gene TRBV4-1; no definite D call. The V gene's germline CDR1 is MGHRA and CDR2 YSYEKL. The length of the CDR3 is 17 residues. V shed 4 bases and J shed 0 bases, with 19 bases lying between them. The DNA for the CDR3 is TGCGCCAGCAGCCGCCCAGCCCAGGTCCCTCTCTCCTACGAGCAGTACTTC. This translates into CASSRPAQVPLSYEQYF.

This clone was counted a single time. The gene calls are TRBV28 and TRBJ2-1, with 9 positions matching TRBD1. The CDR3 spans 15 residues. Trimming removed 7 bases from V and 4 bases from J; junction bases left unmatched: 8. CDR1 MDHEN and CDR2 SYDVKM come from the germline V gene. In DNA form, the CDR3 reads TGTGCCAGCACCCCACAGGGGGCGGTTTACAATGAGCAGTTCTTC. Its translation is CASTPQGAVYNEQFF.